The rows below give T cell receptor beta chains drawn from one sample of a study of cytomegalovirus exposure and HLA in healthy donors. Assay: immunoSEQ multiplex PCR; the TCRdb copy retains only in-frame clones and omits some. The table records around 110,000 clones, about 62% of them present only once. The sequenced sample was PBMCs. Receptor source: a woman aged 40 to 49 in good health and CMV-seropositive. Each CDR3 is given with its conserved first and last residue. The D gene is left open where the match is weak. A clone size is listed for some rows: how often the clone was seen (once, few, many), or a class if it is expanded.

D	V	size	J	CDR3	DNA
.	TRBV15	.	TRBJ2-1	CATSFPPGIASNEQFF	TGTGCCACCAGCTTTCCCCCGGGGATCGCGAGTAATGAGCAGTTCTTC
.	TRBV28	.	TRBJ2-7	CASSLAGRSSYEQYF	TGTGCCAGCAGTTTAGCGGGGAGGAGCTCCTACGAGCAGTACTTC
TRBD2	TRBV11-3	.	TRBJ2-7	CASSLPAGRASVLGEQYF	TGTGCCAGCAGCTTACCCGCCGGGAGGGCGTCGGTTTTGGGCGAGCAGTACTTC
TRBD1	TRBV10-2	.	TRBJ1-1	CASGDREGTEAFF	TGCGCCAGCGGGGACAGGGAGGGCACTGAAGCTTTCTTT
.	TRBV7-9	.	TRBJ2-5	CASSLETGSQETQYF	TGTGCCAGCAGCTTAGAGACGGGGTCCCAAGAGACCCAGTACTTC
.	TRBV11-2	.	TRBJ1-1	CASSTKTGPNTEAFF	TGTGCCAGCAGCACCAAGACAGGCCCAAACACTGAAGCTTTCTTT
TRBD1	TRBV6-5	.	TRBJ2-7	CASRRDRAKTYEQYF	TGTGCCAGCAGGAGAGACAGGGCCAAAACCTACGAGCAGTACTTC
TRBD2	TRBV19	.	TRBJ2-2	CASTTSGGATRELFF	TGTGCCAGCACTACTAGCGGGGGGGCCACCAGGGAGCTGTTTTTT
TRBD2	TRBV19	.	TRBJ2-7	CASSGLAGVGEQYF	TGTGCCAGTAGTGGGCTAGCGGGAGTAGGTGAGCAGTACTTC
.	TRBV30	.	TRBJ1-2	CAWSLDRQKGYTF	TGTGCCTGGAGTTTAGACAGGCAAAAAGGTTACACCTTC
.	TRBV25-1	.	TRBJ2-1	CASSDGSASSYNEQFF	TGTGCCAGCAGTGATGGTAGCGCCAGCTCCTACAATGAGCAGTTCTTC
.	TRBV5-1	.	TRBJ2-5	CASSPPEAGAVRETQYF	TGCGCCAGCAGCCCCCCGGAGGCGGGGGCGGTGCGAGAGACCCAGTACTTC
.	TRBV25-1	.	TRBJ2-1	CASSEQDDNEQFF	TGTGCCAGCAGTGAACAGGATGACAATGAGCAGTTCTTC
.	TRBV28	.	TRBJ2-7	CASSFQGSRSYEQYF	TGTGCCAGCAGTTTCCAGGGATCGAGATCGTACGAGCAGTACTTC
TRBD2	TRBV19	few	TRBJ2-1	CASSIGSGTVYEQFF	TGTGCCAGTAGTATAGGAAGCGGGACCGTCTATGAGCAGTTCTTC
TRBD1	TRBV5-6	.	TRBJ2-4	CASSLPTGAKNIQYF	TGTGCCAGCAGCTTACCGACAGGGGCCAAAAACATTCAGTACTTC
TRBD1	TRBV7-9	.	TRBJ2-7	CASDDRGLYEQYF	TGTGCCAGCGACGACAGGGGGCTGTACGAGCAGTACTTC
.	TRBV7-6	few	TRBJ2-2	CASTTVGGTGELFF	TGTGCCAGCACGACCGTCGGAGGGACCGGGGAGCTGTTTTTT
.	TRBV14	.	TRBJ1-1	CASSQEGFGRDEAFF	TGTGCCAGCAGCCAAGAAGGGTTTGGACGGGATGAAGCTTTCTTT
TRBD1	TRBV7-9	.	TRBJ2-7	CASSLVSGTDYEQYF	TGTGCCAGCAGCTTAGTTTCAGGGACAGACTACGAGCAGTACTTC
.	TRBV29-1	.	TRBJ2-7	CSVRSGLSYEQYF	TGCAGCGTCCGGTCGGGACTGAGTTACGAGCAGTACTTC
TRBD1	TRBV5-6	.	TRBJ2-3	CASSLRTGYNTQYF	TGTGCCAGCAGCTTGAGGACAGGGTATAATACGCAGTATTTT
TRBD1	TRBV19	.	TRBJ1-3	CASSSDRVANTIYF	TGTGCCAGTAGTTCTGACAGGGTGGCGAACACCATATATTTT